This TCR beta chain is drawn from a study of cytomegalovirus exposure and HLA in healthy donors. Sequenced by immunoSEQ multiplex PCR; TCRdb stores in-frame clones only, minus some. The sample consists of more than 200,000 clones, around 91% of them appearing once. Concerning this clone itself: Its antigen is as yet unknown.

The germline gives CDR1 MGHRA, CDR2 YSYEKL. V was cut by 0 bases and J by 6 bases, with 3 bases left in between. There are 12 residues in the CDR3. Overall study results and limits: Specificity for CMV antigens was confirmed in vitro for a few of the CMV-associated chains. Reported results showed that the classifier diagnosed cytomegalovirus status with high specificity and sensitivity.

The rearrangement joins TRBV4-1 to TRBJ2-1; the D is unclear. The sequence was collected from a woman in her thirties in good health and CMV-seronegative. Sequenced: PBMCs. The CDR3 nucleotides are TGCGCCAGCAGCCAAGATCTCAATGAGCAGTTCTTC. This sequence encodes CASSQDLNEQFF.